This T cell receptor beta chain was captured in a study of T cells in Graves' hyperthyroidism and ophthalmopathy. Germline V gene lookup returns CDR1 SGHDN and CDR2 FVKESK. V was clipped by 3 bases and J by 3 bases; unmatched bases: 5. This CDR3 region has 15 residues. TCR beta CDR3 regions were amplified from RNA transcripts. The TCR CDR3 first-round RT-PCR relied on the HTBI primer set. TCRdb fed the multiplex PCR reads into MiXCR, producing one record per CDR3 protein. The sample has hundreds of thousands of distinct CDR3 sequences; over 35% are singletons. Stable Graves' hyperthyroidism meant no ophthalmopathy progression within 18 months. Recently diagnosed hyperthyroidism of less than 2 months' duration affected patients aged 18 to 65.

Sequencing was carried out using blood. The TCR sequence derives from a man aged 18-30 years with Graves' hyperthyroidism. The chain is built from TRBV14 and TRBJ1-3, with 7 bases matching TRBD1. The chain's CDR3 is CASSQLTGYGNTIYF. CDR3 sequence (DNA): TGTGCCAGCAGCCAGCTGACAGGGTATGGAAACACCATATATTTT.